The source of this T cell receptor (beta chain) is a study of blood T cell repertoires in COVID-19. Study-wide context: The samples span acute and convalescent COVID-19 from the United States, Italy and Spain. Sources were T cells, B-cell-depleted T cells, or PBMCs; the material itself was cDNA or gDNA.

The authors' processing: Estimation of nucleated cell counts was performed using reference gene primer amplification. The protocol was immunoSEQ multiplex PCR, while the TCRdb copy is restricted to in-frame clones and leaves out a portion. The V and J calls and clone size come from that table; D and trimming were worked out from the DNA. The sample holds 200,000 to 250,000 clones, under 85% seen once. V lost 4 bases and J 4 bases, leaving 11 bases between the germline ends. The CDR3 contains 13 residues. Germline lookup yields CDR1 SGHRS and CDR2 YFSETQ. The specimen was peripheral blood. This TCR came from an elderly woman with COVID-19, enrolled during active disease. The gene calls are TRBV5-1 and TRBJ1-2; D gene unclear. CDR3: CASSNGVVYGYTF. DNA of the CDR3: TGCGCCAGCAGCAACGGGGTTGTCTATGGCTACACCTTC. The variable domain in full, completed from reference TRBV5-1 and TRBJ1-2, reads KAGVTQTPRYLIKTRGQQVTLSCSPISGHRSVSWYQQTPGQGLQFLFEYFSETQRNKGNFPGRFSGRQFSNSRSEMNVSTLELGDSALYLCASSNGVVYGYTFGSGTRLTVV.